The T cell receptor (beta chain) under discussion was sequenced for a study of T-cell reconstitution after alpha-beta-depleted transplantation in children. Study results and limitations: Expanded graft clones numbering several hundred reportedly gave rise to alpha-beta T cells about two months after transplant.

During its preparation, the TCRbeta library received unique molecular identifiers. TCRdb fed the PCR reads into MiXCR, producing one record per CDR3 protein. The repertoire has roughly 200,000 distinct CDR3 sequences, roughly 7.1% of them found once; the top ten carry approximately 5.7%. The CDR3 is 15 amino acids. Looked up from germline, CDR1 is MDHEN and CDR2 is SYDVKM. Deletions cut 8 bases from V and 4 bases from J, with 15 bases between. This clonotype was detected many times. Antigen: not known. The clonotype comes from a boy younger than 10 with acute lymphoblastic leukemia, due to receive a stem cell transplant. The sample consisted of PBMCs, taken before TCRalphabeta/CD19-depleted stem cell transplant. V and J are TRBV28 and TRBJ2-6, with D possibly matching TRBD2 (5 bases). The CDR3 reads CASGSVFSGANVLTF. The CDR3, as DNA: TGTGCCAGCGGGAGCGTATTTTCCGGGGCCAACGTCCTGACTTTC.